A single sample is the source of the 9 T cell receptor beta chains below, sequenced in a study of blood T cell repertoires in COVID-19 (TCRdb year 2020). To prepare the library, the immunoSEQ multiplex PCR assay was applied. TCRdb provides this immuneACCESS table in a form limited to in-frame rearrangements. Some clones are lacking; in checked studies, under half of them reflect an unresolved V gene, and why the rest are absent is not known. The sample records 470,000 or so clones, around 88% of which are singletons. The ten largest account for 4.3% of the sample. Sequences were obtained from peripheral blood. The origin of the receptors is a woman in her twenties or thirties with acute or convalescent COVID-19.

Here the CDR3 reads CASSSLGGVSYNEQFF. In DNA, the CDR3 is TGTGCCAGCAGCTCCCTTGGGGGGGTATCCTACAATGAGCAGTTCTTC. The genes are TRBV7-3 and TRBJ2-1; 7 positions agree with TRBD2. J was trimmed by 1 base and V by 4 bases; bases with no gene match: 7. This CDR3 has 16 amino acids. Germline values: CDR1 SGHTA, CDR2 FQGTGA.

This CDR3 reads CASSLPRTGGQETQYF. As DNA, the CDR3 is TGTGCCAGCAGCCTACCTAGGACAGGGGGCCAAGAGACCCAGTACTTC. The chain links TRBV7-9 to TRBJ2-5; 10 bases align to TRBD1. CDR3 length equals 16 residues. After removal of 5 bases from V and 1 base from J, the junction contained 7 bases not matched to a gene. Looked up from germline, CDR1 is SEHNR and CDR2 is FQNEAQ (reference sequence).

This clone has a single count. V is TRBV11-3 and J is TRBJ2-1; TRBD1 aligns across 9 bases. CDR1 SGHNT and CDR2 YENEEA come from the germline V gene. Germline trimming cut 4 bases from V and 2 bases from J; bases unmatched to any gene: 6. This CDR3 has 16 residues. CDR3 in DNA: TGTGCCAGCAGCTCGGACAGGGGAAGGACCTACAATGAGCAGTTCTTC. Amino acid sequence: CASSSDRGRTYNEQFF.

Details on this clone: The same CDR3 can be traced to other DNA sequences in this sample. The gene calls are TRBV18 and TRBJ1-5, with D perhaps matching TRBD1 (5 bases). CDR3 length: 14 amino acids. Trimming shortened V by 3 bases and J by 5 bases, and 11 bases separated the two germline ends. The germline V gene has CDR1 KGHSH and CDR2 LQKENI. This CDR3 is CASSPTGSYQPQHF. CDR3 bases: TGTGCCAGCTCACCCACAGGTTCCTATCAGCCCCAGCATTTT.

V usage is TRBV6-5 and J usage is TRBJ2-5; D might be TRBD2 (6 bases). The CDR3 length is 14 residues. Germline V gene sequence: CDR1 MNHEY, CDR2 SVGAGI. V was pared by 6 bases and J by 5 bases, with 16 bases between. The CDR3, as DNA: TGTGCCAGCAGCCCGGACGGCGGGGTCGAGACCCAGTACTTC. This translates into CASSPDGGVETQYF.

The CDR3 protein is CASGTGWNEQFF. The CDR3 DNA is TGTGCCAGCGGGACAGGATGGAATGAGCAGTTCTTC. J is TRBJ2-1 and V is TRBV12-3 or TRBV12-4; 8 bases map to TRBD1. There are 12 residues in the CDR3. The V and J ends lost 8 bases and 7 bases, in that order; junction bases with no gene match: 4.

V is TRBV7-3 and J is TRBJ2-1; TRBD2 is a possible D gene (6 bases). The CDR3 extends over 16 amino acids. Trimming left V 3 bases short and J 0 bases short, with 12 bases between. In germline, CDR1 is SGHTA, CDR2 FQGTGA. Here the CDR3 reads CASSFSPGGSYNEQFF. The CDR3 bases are TGTGCCAGCAGCTTTTCACCCGGGGGCTCCTACAATGAGCAGTTCTTC.

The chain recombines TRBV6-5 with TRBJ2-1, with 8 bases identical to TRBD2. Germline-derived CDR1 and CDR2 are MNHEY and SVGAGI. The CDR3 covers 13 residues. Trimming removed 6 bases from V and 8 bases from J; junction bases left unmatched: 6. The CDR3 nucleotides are TGTGCCAGCAGGGGACTAGTGTTGCATGAGCAGTTCTTC. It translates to CASRGLVLHEQFF.

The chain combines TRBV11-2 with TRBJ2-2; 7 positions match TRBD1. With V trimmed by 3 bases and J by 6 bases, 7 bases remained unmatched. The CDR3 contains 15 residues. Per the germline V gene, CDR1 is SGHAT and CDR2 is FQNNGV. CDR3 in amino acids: CASSFSLGTAGELFF. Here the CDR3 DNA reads TGTGCCAGCAGCTTCAGCCTCGGGACAGCCGGGGAGCTGTTTTTT.